This T cell receptor (beta chain) was recovered during a study of cytomegalovirus exposure and HLA in healthy donors. Whole-study results and caveats: HLA restriction was apparent for most CMV-associated TCR beta chains in a later analysis.

Germline V gene lookup returns CDR1 WSHSY and CDR2 SAAADI. Trimming at V came to 6 bases and at J to 1 base, leaving 6 bases not matched to a gene. The CDR3 contains 16 residues. The PCR employed 60 Vbeta primers together with 13 Jbeta primers. Data came from immunoSEQ multiplex PCR; TCRdb stores just in-frame clones and leaves some out. The profile shows approximately 200,000 clones, 65% to 85% of them singletons. With regard to this clone: Antigen specificity is unknown.

The specimen was PBMCs. The chain recombines TRBV10-2 with TRBJ2-5; TRBD1 aligns across 12 bases. The sequence derives from a young woman in good health and CMV-seronegative. The CDR3 region is CASRDPGQGAQETQYF. As DNA, the CDR3 is TGCGCCAGCAGAGACCCGGGACAGGGGGCCCAAGAGACCCAGTACTTC.